This T cell receptor beta chain was recorded in a study of liver allograft versus peripheral blood T cells. Turning to the study itself: Peripheral blood of the recipients supplied T cell receptor repertoires that were compared with those in transplanted livers. Overall study findings and caveats: It was reported that the T cell receptor repertoires found inside liver allografts differed from those that were detected in peripheral blood.

This clonotype is categorized as medium-sized (0.01 to 0.1%). Its antigen is undetermined. CDR1 and CDR2 (germline): MNHNY, SVGAGI (reference sequence). The V and J ends lost 1 base and 5 bases, in that order; junction bases with no gene match: 10. This CDR3 is built from 16 residues. TCRdb used MiXCR to reprocess the reads, holding one entry per CDR3 protein. Altogether 6,000 to 8,000 distinct CDR3 sequences are present, 18% being singletons, with the ten largest covering about 4.7%. The receptor's source is a human patient who had a liver transplant. Some T cells may have originated in the graft donor. The rearrangement uses TRBV6-6 and TRBJ2-5; 7 bases fit TRBD2. CDR3 sequence (DNA): TGTGCCAGCAGTTACTTGAGCCGGGAGGAAGCCGAGACCCAGTACTTC. As protein: CASSYLSREEAETQYF.